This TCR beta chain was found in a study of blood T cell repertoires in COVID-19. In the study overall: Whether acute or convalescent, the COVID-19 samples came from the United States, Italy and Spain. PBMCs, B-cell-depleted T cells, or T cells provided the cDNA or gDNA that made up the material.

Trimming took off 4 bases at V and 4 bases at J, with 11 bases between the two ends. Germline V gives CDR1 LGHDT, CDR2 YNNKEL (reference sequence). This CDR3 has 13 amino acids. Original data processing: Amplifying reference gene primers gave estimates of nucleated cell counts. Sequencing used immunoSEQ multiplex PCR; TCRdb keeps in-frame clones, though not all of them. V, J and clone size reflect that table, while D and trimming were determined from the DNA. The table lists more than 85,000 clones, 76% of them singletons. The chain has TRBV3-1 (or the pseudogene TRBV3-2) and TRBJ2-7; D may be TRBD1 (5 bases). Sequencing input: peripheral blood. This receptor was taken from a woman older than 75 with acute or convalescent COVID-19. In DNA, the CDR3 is TGTGCCAGCAGCCCCTTACCAGGGTACGAGCAGTACTTC. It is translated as CASSPLPGYEQYF.